This T cell receptor beta chain was retrieved from a study of blood T cell repertoires in COVID-19 (dated by TCRdb to the early 2020s). Regarding the study in general: Collaborator samples came from the United States, Italy and Spain and covered acute and convalescent phases of COVID-19. The material from the prospective study consisted of cDNA or gDNA derived from T cells, B-cell-depleted T cells, or PBMCs. Samples were obtained from the ongoing ImmuneRACE study (first 160 participants) and from 1,000 to 1,500 subjects provided by 6 global collaborators. Where HLA class I and class II types were available, the types were taken from metadata supplied by the sample provider, not from assay-based typing. The dataset comprised deeply sampled blood TCRbeta repertoires from subjects exposed to, actively infected with, or recovered from COVID-19. The repertoires were made available in a free public database intended to serve as a resource for research on the immune response to SARS-CoV-2. Sample metadata almost always included a de-identified subject ID, COVID-19 status, age in years and sex.

Samples from volunteer blood donors who had recovered from COVID-19 were contributed by a second Seattle source. The collaborating institutions used their own protocols to collect whole blood in K2EDTA tubes. For TCRbeta analysis, collaborator samples were shipped as frozen whole blood, as isolated PBMCs, or as DNA extracted from either sample type. TCRbeta CDR3 regions were amplified from genomic DNA using the immunoSEQ Assay, a bias-controlled multiplex PCR. In the paper's pipeline: Within the assay, amplification of reference gene primers was used to estimate how many nucleated cells each sample contained. Sequence reads were collapsed and filtered to measure the absolute abundance of every unique TCRbeta CDR3 rearrangement. For each sample, productive Simpson clonality was calculated by taking the square root of Simpson's diversity index across productive rearrangements. The source is immuneACCESS, and TCRdb retained only in-frame sequences with V and J called. Part of the clones is not carried over; for the studies checked, unresolved V genes explain less than half of this, and the remainder is unexplained. The V and J calls and clone size come from that table; D and trimming were worked out from the DNA. The sample profile shows fewer than 150,000 clones; about 88% of them were found once. 7.5% to 9.5% of the sample lies in the top ten.

V is trimmed back by 6 bases and J by 0 bases, and the junction contains 4 bases that no gene match accounts for. The CDR3 sequence holds 15 residues, the cysteine and phenylalanine included. Only the CDR3 portion is preserved as DNA: 45 bases, with reading frame beginning at the first base. From a lookup of the germline V gene, CDR1 and CDR2 are SGHTA and FQGNSA. Study-level results and caveats: The quantity of clinical and demographic metadata differed by source and by participant and was supplied without curation.

Comment on this clone: The antigen it recognizes is unknown. No per-base quality is available; no much larger clone lies one base away.

The sample was peripheral blood. The rearranged segments are TRBV7-2 and TRBJ2-2, with 7 middle bases fitting TRBD2. This receptor was identified in a woman aged 70 to 79 who had recovered from COVID-19. CDR3 protein: CASRSSGSNTGELFF. The DNA sequence follows: TGTGCCAGCAGGTCTAGCGGCTCGAACACCGGGGAGCTGTTTTTT.